This T cell receptor beta chain was retrieved from a study of shared clonotypes between healthy human individuals. Study-wide results and caveats: Some naive CD4 clonotypes, 4.5% to 5.5%, turned up in common across four donors. Shared clonotypes across all four donors exceeded non-shared ones in generation probability. Larger estimated richness was generally recorded for naive subsets relative to memory subsets.

The CDR3 runs to 14 residues. CDR1 and CDR2 from the germline V gene are SGDLS and YYNGEE. Trimming stripped 0 bases from V and 7 bases from J, with 11 bases between. An even split of each subset's genomic DNA across several immunoSEQ plates was performed. Assay used: immunoSEQ multiplex PCR; TCRdb lists only in-frame clones, some missing. The profile shows hundreds of thousands of clones, 95% to 96% of them singletons. For this clone: Its antigen remains unknown.

Naive CD8 cells comprised CD45RO-negative, CCR7-positively selected cells, excluding terminally differentiated effector memory CD45RA+ cells. This clonotype was sampled from a woman in her thirties in good health. Sequencing input: naive CD8+ T cells sorted from blood. The chain has TRBV9 and TRBJ2-1; no clear D. The CDR3 spells CASSVVNGPNEQFF. CDR3 in DNA: TGTGCCAGCAGCGTAGTCAACGGCCCGAATGAGCAGTTCTTC. Supplemented by reference TRBV9 and TRBJ2-1, the full variable domain reads DSGVTQTPKHLITATGQRVTLRCSPRSGDLSVYWYQQSLDQGLQFLIQYYNGEERAKGNILERFSAQQFPDLHSELNLSSLELGDSALYFCASSVVNGPNEQFFGPGTRLTVL.